The source of this T cell receptor (beta chain) is a study of radiotherapy plus CTLA-4 blockade in lung cancer. TCRdb keeps only in-frame clones here, not all; method: immunoSEQ multiplex PCR. The sample comprises 50,000 to 85,000 clones, approximately 83% of which are singletons, and about 4.3% rests with the top ten. CTLA-4 blockade with ipilimumab, together with focal radiation, was given to patients with chemo-refractory metastatic non-small-cell lung cancer. The receptor was isolated from a human donor with non-small cell lung cancer who had a partial response to radiotherapy plus ipilimumab. Sequencing was performed on peripheral blood, taken from a patient treated with radiotherapy plus ipilimumab.

The CDR3 coding sequence is TGTGCCTGGTCGGGACAGGGAACGGATGAAGCTTTCTTT. Its protein is CAWSGQGTDEAFF. This sequence joins TRBV30 and TRBJ1-1; 9 nucleotides align to TRBD1. Germline V gene data show CDR1 as GTSNPN and CDR2 as SVGIG (reference sequence). V shed 5 bases and J 7 bases; nucleotides not matched to a gene: 8. The CDR3 sequence is 13 residues long. Looking up the rest from reference TRBV30 and TRBJ1-1 gives the full variable domain: SQTIHQWPATLVQPVGSPLSLECTVEGTSNPNLYWYRQAAGRGLQLLFYSVGIGQISSEVPQNLSASRPQDRQFILSSKKLLLSDSGFYLCAWSGQGTDEAFFGQGTRLTVV.